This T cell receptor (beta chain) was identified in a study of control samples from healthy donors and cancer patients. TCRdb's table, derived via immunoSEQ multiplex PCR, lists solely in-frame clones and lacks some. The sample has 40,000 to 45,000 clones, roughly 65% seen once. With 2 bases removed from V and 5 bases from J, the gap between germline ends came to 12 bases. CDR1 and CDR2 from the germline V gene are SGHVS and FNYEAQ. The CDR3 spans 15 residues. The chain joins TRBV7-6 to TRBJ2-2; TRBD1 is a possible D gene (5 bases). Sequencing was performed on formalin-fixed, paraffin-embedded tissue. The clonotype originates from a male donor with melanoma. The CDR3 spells CASSLLPGRTGELFF. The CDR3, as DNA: TGTGCCAGCAGCTTACTTCCAGGGCGTACCGGGGAGCTGTTTTTT.